This is a list of T cell receptor beta chains from one sample in a study of post-analysis software for immune sequencing data. TCRdb fed the PCR reads into MiXCR, producing one record per CDR3 protein. This table holds hundreds of thousands of distinct CDR3 sequences, around 64% found once. The sequencing sample was made of blood. The source of these receptors is a girl aged 2 to 9 with multiple sclerosis. Both conserved end residues are part of each CDR3. D genes are given only for firm matches. Clone size, where shown, is once, few, many, or a class for clones that have expanded.

V,size,J,D,length,DNA,CDR3
TRBV11-2,few,TRBJ1-1,NA,15,TGTGCCGGCAGCAAAGGGTGGGCAGTGGGTACTGAAGCTTTCTTT,CAGSKGWAVGTEAFF
TRBV11-2,NA,TRBJ2-1,NA,12,TGTGCCAGCTCCCACCGGCTACATGAGCAGTTCTTC,CASSHRLHEQFF
TRBV11-2,once,TRBJ1-2,NA,15,TGTGCCAGCAGCCTACGAGGAGGAGGGTTGGATGGCTACACCTTC,CASSLRGGGLDGYTF
TRBV7-3,NA,TRBJ2-3,TRBD2,15,TGTGCCAGCAGCTTAATGGGGGGGAGCGCAGATACGCAGTATTTT,CASSLMGGSADTQYF
TRBV12-3/TRBV12-4,NA,TRBJ1-1,NA,14,TGTGCCGGCAGTTTAGGAACCAACAGGGTTGAAGCTTTCTTT,CAGSLGTNRVEAFF
TRBV10-3,NA,TRBJ2-3,NA,11,TGTGCCATCAGTGCCACAGATACGCAGTATTTT,CAISATDTQYF
TRBV12-3/TRBV12-4,few,TRBJ2-3,NA,15,TGTGCCAGCAGTTCCCCAAAGCCCAGCACAGATACGCAGTATTTT,CASSSPKPSTDTQYF
TRBV5-1,NA,TRBJ2-7,NA,16,TGCGCCAGCAGGCGCACTGCTCACGGAGCCACCTACGAGCAGTACTTC,CASRRTAHGATYEQYF
TRBV12-3/TRBV12-4,NA,TRBJ1-4,NA,14,TGTGCCGTGGGGGCCTATGCAACTAATGAAAAACTGTTTTTT,CAVGAYATNEKLFF
TRBV6-6,NA,TRBJ1-1,NA,14,TGTGCCAGCGGTACACAAAATGGGTTCTCTGAAGCTTTCTTT,CASGTQNGFSEAFF
TRBV9,NA,TRBJ1-1,NA,16,TGTGCCAGCAGCTTCAGCCCCATGGTTAGGAACACTGAAGCTTTCTTT,CASSFSPMVRNTEAFF
TRBV13,NA,TRBJ2-1,NA,13,TGTGCCAGCAGCTTAGGCGGCCAGAGTGAGCAGTTCTTC,CASSLGGQSEQFF
TRBV7-2,NA,TRBJ2-3,NA,16,TGTGCCAGCAGCCCGCCTGGGGTGCGAGGGGGAGATGCGCAGTATTTT,CASSPPGVRGGDAQYF
TRBV15,NA,TRBJ2-5,NA,15,TGTGCCACCAGCAGAGATGGGGGTCATGTAGAGACCCAGTACTTC,CATSRDGGHVETQYF
TRBV12-3/TRBV12-4,NA,TRBJ2-4,NA,15,TGTGCCAGCAGTCCTGGGTCCCCTACCCAAAACATTCAGTACTTC,CASSPGSPTQNIQYF
TRBV7-2,few,TRBJ1-2,TRBD1,15,TGTGCCAGCAGCTTAGAACCACAGGGGGCCTATGGCTACACCTTC,CASSLEPQGAYGYTF
TRBV4-2,few,TRBJ2-3,TRBD2,15,TGTGCCAGCAGCGACGGCACTAGCGTCACAGATACGCAGTATTTT,CASSDGTSVTDTQYF
TRBV12-3/TRBV12-4,many,TRBJ2-3,NA,13,TGTGCCAGCAGTTTAACTGGCCCAGATACGCAGTATTTT,CASSLTGPDTQYF
TRBV12-3/TRBV12-4,NA,TRBJ2-3,NA,14,TGTGCCAGCAGGATGACTCTGGGAGACCCGGTTGAGTATTTT,CASRMTLGDPVEYF
TRBV28,NA,TRBJ2-7,NA,14,TGTGCCAGCAGTTTGCAGGGGGGGCCCTACGAGCAGTACTTC,CASSLQGGPYEQYF
TRBV5-1,NA,TRBJ2-2,NA,15,TGCGCCAGCAGCCTTCTACAGGGGGGGACCGGGGAGCTGTTTTTT,CASSLLQGGTGELFF
TRBV2,few,TRBJ2-7,NA,14,TGTGCCAGCAGTGCTAGGGGCGCACTCTACGAGCAGTACTTC,CASSARGALYEQYF
TRBV11-2,NA,TRBJ2-1,TRBD1,15,TGTGCCAGCAGCCCCCGGACAGGGCCCTACAATGAGCAGTTCTTC,CASSPRTGPYNEQFF
TRBV20-1,NA,TRBJ2-7,NA,15,TGCAGTGCTAGGGGAGACCCACGCTCCTCCTACGAGCAGTACTTC,CSARGDPRSSYEQYF
TRBV6-2/TRBV6-3,NA,TRBJ1-6,NA,14,TGTGCCAGCAGTCGAGGACCCGGGAATTCACCCCTCCACTTT,CASSRGPGNSPLHF
TRBV7-9,few,TRBJ2-5,NA,13,TGTGCCAGCAGCTTATCCAGACCGGAGACCCAGTACTTC,CASSLSRPETQYF
TRBV29-1,NA,TRBJ2-1,NA,15,TGCAGCGTTGAAGATGGGTCCGGGTCCCTTGATGAGCAGTTCTTC,CSVEDGSGSLDEQFF
TRBV11-2,NA,TRBJ2-7,NA,13,TGTGCCAGCAGCTTTGGACAGCTCTACGAGCAGTACTTC,CASSFGQLYEQYF
TRBV6-2/TRBV6-3,many,TRBJ2-3,NA,13,TGTGCCAGCAGTCCGGGCCGCACAGATACGCAGTATTTT,CASSPGRTDTQYF
TRBV27,few,TRBJ2-5,NA,13,TGTGCCAGCAGTTTAAATTCCCGAGAGACCCAGTACTTC,CASSLNSRETQYF
TRBV20-1,NA,TRBJ1-1,TRBD1,15,TGCAGTGCTTATCAACTCGGACAGGGCAGAACTGAAGCTTTCTTT,CSAYQLGQGRTEAFF
TRBV7-7,NA,TRBJ2-5,TRBD1,14,TGTGCTAGCAGCTTGGGACAGAGACAAGAGACCCAGTACTTC,CASSLGQRQETQYF
TRBV13,NA,TRBJ1-1,NA,16,TGTGCCAGCAGCTCCGAGACCGGGACCACTAACACTGAAGCTTTCTTT,CASSSETGTTNTEAFF
TRBV27,NA,TRBJ2-1,NA,15,TGTGCCAGCAGTTCCCTGGGTCTAGGATCATATGAGCAGTTCTTC,CASSSLGLGSYEQFF
TRBV6-5,NA,TRBJ2-7,NA,15,TGTGCCAGCAGTAGCCGCCGGGACGGATCCTACGAGCAGTACTTC,CASSSRRDGSYEQYF
TRBV20-1,few,TRBJ2-1,TRBD2,15,TGCAGTGCTAGAGACGTAGCGGGGCTCTACAATGAGCAGTTCTTC,CSARDVAGLYNEQFF
TRBV10-3,NA,TRBJ1-5,NA,16,TGTGCCAGCGCCGGACAGCCAACTTATAGCAATCAGCCCCAGCATTTT,CASAGQPTYSNQPQHF
TRBV7-9,NA,TRBJ2-7,NA,15,TGTGCCAGCAGCCACACCGCAGTAGGGGGAGAAGAGCAGTACTTC,CASSHTAVGGEEQYF
TRBV11-2,NA,TRBJ2-1,TRBD2,16,TGTGCCAGCAGCTCCCAGGGCCTAGCGGGGTACAATGAGCAGTTCTTC,CASSSQGLAGYNEQFF
TRBV12-3/TRBV12-4,NA,TRBJ1-6,NA,14,TGTGCCAGCAGTCACCGGGTCACAAATTCACCCCTCCACTTT,CASSHRVTNSPLHF
TRBV6-6,once,TRBJ1-1,NA,14,TGTGCCAGCACTTTACCGACAGTCGGGACTGAAGCTTTCTTT,CASTLPTVGTEAFF
TRBV4-3,NA,TRBJ1-1,TRBD1,18,TGCGCCAGCAGCCCCCAGGACGGACAGGCGCTCATGAACACTGAAGCTTTCTTT,CASSPQDGQALMNTEAFF
TRBV5-1,NA,TRBJ2-1,TRBD1,14,TGCGCCAGCAGCTTGGCCGACAGGGGAATTCAGCAGTTCTTC,CASSLADRGIQQFF
TRBV4-2,few,TRBJ2-4,NA,15,TGTGCCAGCAGCCAAGATCGGGCAGGTGGAAACATTCAGTACTTC,CASSQDRAGGNIQYF
TRBV20-1,NA,TRBJ2-2,NA,14,TGCAGTGCTAGAGAGGCCAGGGGTTCAGGGGAGCTGTTTTTT,CSAREARGSGELFF
TRBV29-1,NA,TRBJ2-1,TRBD1,16,TGCAGCGTTGATAGAGACAGGGTGTTCCCCTACAATGAGCAGTTCTTC,CSVDRDRVFPYNEQFF
TRBV30,NA,TRBJ2-5,NA,14,TGTGCCTGGAGTGGGGTGGAGGGACAAGAGACCCAGTACTTC,CAWSGVEGQETQYF
TRBV19,NA,TRBJ1-1,TRBD1,16,TGTGCCAGTATCGGGTGGAGGGGGCAGACGAACACTGAAGCTTTCTTT,CASIGWRGQTNTEAFF
TRBV29-1,NA,TRBJ1-6,NA,12,TGCAGCGTTGGCACGGCGAATTCACCCCTCCACTTT,CSVGTANSPLHF
TRBV5-6,NA,TRBJ2-3,TRBD1,15,TGTGCCAGCAGCCGAGGGACAGGGAGGGCAGATACGCAGTATTTT,CASSRGTGRADTQYF
TRBV2,NA,TRBJ2-7,NA,12,TGTGCCAGCAGTGAGCGGGCCTACGAGCAGTACTTC,CASSERAYEQYF